The 23 T cell receptor beta chains below all came from one sample that was sequenced in a study of low-dose radiotherapy and immunotherapy resistance in tumors. Alpha and beta chains were covered, as first-strand cDNA relied on TRAV- and TRBV-specific primers. TCRs underwent 20 PCR cycles of amplification with a constant-region primer and V-primer adapter. TCRdb re-called the reads through MiXCR, storing one row per CDR3 protein. The sample lists some 85,000 distinct CDR3 sequences; approximately 17% were seen once. Indicated time point: before trial treatment. The sample was PBMCs, taken before treatment. These receptors all come from a male donor with prostate cancer.

Many counts were recorded for this clonotype. V usage is TRBV6-5 and J usage is TRBJ1-2; D gene unclear. The germline gives CDR1 MNHEY, CDR2 SVGAGI. The CDR3 runs to 14 residues. The germline V and J ends were trimmed by 6 bases and 4 bases, with 15 bases remaining between them. The CDR3: CASSLTGIGYGYTF. CDR3 sequence (DNA): TGTGCCAGCAGCCTAACCGGCATCGGCTATGGCTACACCTTC.

This clonotype was seen repeatedly, ten times or more. The chain employs TRBV6-6 and TRBJ2-7, with 8 bases identical to TRBD1. V shed 5 bases and J 4 bases; nucleotides not matched to a gene: 10. The germline CDR1 and CDR2 sequences are MNHNY and SVGAGI (reference sequence). The CDR3 sequence is 15 residues long. CDR3: CASSPNTGGFYEQYF. The CDR3 DNA reads as TGTGCCAGCAGTCCGAACACAGGGGGTTTTTACGAGCAGTACTTC.

The sample holds many counts of this clonotype. The V call is TRBV5-1, the J call TRBJ2-3, with 7 nucleotides matching TRBD1. Germline CDR1 SGHRS, CDR2 YFSETQ. This CDR3 has 17 residues. The V segment lost 4 bases and the J segment 2 bases; nucleotides outside the gene matches: 13. The CDR3 here is CASSQAGTALPTDTQYF. In DNA form, the CDR3 reads TGCGCCAGCAGCCAGGCCGGGACAGCTCTCCCCACAGATACGCAGTATTTT.

This clonotype came up many times. CDR3 in amino acids: CASRGRSEKLFF. As DNA, the CDR3 is TGTGCCAGCAGGGGACGCTCGGAAAAACTGTTTTTT. The rearrangement joins TRBV6-6 to TRBJ1-4; possible D gene TRBD1, 5 bases. The CDR3 spans 12 residues. V lost 6 bases and J lost 8, with 10 bases in between. The V gene's germline CDR1 is MNHNY and CDR2 SVGAGI (reference sequence).

This clonotype was observed many times. The chain joins TRBV5-1 to TRBJ2-3, with a possible D match to TRBD2 (5 bases). Between the trimmed V and J ends, which lost 6 bases and 0 bases, there was a span of 17 bases. The CDR3 runs to 16 residues. In germline, CDR1 is SGHRS, CDR2 YFSETQ. CDR3 sequence: CASNFLEGHSTDTQYF. The CDR3 DNA is TGCGCCAGCAACTTTCTCGAGGGCCACAGCACAGATACGCAGTATTTT.

This clonotype was seen repeatedly, ten times or more. V is TRBV18 and J is TRBJ2-3; TRBD2 aligns across 11 bases. The germline V gene encodes CDR1 KGHSH and CDR2 LQKENI. J lost 4 bases, V lost 3 bases, and 12 bases had no gene match. CDR3 length: 18 residues. CDR3 residues: CASSPLTTSGSGADTQYF. CDR3 DNA: TGTGCCAGCTCACCCCTCACCACTAGCGGGAGTGGGGCAGATACGCAGTATTTT. Looking up the rest from reference TRBV18 and TRBJ2-3 gives the full variable domain: NAGVMQNPRHLVRRRGQEARLRCSPMKGHSHVYWYRQLPEEGLKFMVYLQKENIIDESGMPKERFSAEFPKEGPSILRIQQVVRGDSAAYFCASSPLTTSGSGADTQYFGPGTRLTVL.

This chain joins TRBV3-1 and TRBJ2-5; D gene uncertain. This CDR3 has 12 amino acids. Trimming took 2 bases from V and 3 from J, leaving 4 bases between them. CDR1 and CDR2 from the germline V gene are LGHDT and YNNKEL (reference sequence). CDR3 in amino acids: CASSQSEETQYF. CDR3 DNA: TGTGCCAGCAGCCAAAGCGAAGAGACCCAGTACTTC.

Many counts were recorded for this clonotype. This chain connects TRBV19 to TRBJ1-5; D is uncertain. Germline V gives CDR1 LNHDA, CDR2 SQIVND (reference sequence). V lost 6 bases, J lost 0 bases, and 6 bases lay in between. CDR3 length: 13 residues. CDR3 in amino acids: CASSPYSNQPQHF. The CDR3 DNA reads TGTGCCAGTAGCCCCTATAGCAATCAGCCCCAGCATTTT.

On this clonotype: It is unclear where the CDR3 begins or ends on the DNA, so no DNA is shown, and the CDR3 is as TCRdb lists it. The genes are TRBV29-1 and TRBJ2-2. The CDR3 totals 17 residues, both ends included. Germline-derived CDR1 and CDR2 are SQVTM and ANQGSEA. The CDR3 loop is CSVDLGTQANTGELFFF.

This clonotype was recorded at least ten times. The J gene is TRBJ2-3, the V gene TRBV7-6, with D possibly TRBD2 on 7 matching bases. V was cut by 5 bases and J by 4 bases, with 19 bases left in between. Germline V gene lookup returns CDR1 SGHVS and CDR2 FNYEAQ. The CDR3 is 16 amino acids. The chain's CDR3 is CASSPVGGALSDTQYF. The CDR3 nucleotides read TGTGCCAGCAGCCCGGTGGGGGGGGCGCTCTCAGATACGCAGTATTTT.

This clonotype was found many times. In DNA, the CDR3 is TGTGCCAGCAGCTTCGGCGGGCCTAGCACAGATACGCAGTATTTT. Encoded protein: CASSFGGPSTDTQYF. The rearrangement links TRBV6-2 or TRBV6-3 to TRBJ2-3, with D perhaps matching TRBD2 (5 bases). The CDR3 is made up of 15 amino acids. Germline V gene lookup returns CDR1 MNHEY and CDR2 SVGEGT. Trimming took 6 bases from V and 0 from J, leaving 13 bases between them.

This clonotype was picked up many times. The rearrangement uses TRBV2 and TRBJ2-5, with 10 bases identical to TRBD2. V was clipped by 4 bases and J by 4 bases; unmatched bases: 6. The CDR3 totals 15 residues. Germline V gives CDR1 SNHLY, CDR2 FYNNEI. The CDR3 coding sequence is TGTGCCAGCAGTGGTCTAGCGGGGGTTGGAGAGACCCAGTACTTC. As protein: CASSGLAGVGETQYF.

Ten or more counts support this clonotype. Written as DNA, the CDR3 is TGTGCCAGCATGCCCGGGAGGAACAATGAGCAGTTCTTC. It encodes CASMPGRNNEQFF. The J gene is TRBJ2-1, the V gene TRBV7-9; 7 bases are shared with TRBD2. Germline V CDR1 and CDR2: SEHNR, FQNEAQ (reference sequence). The length of the CDR3 is 13 residues. Trimming took 7 bases from V and 5 from J; bases not matched to a gene: 5.

At least ten counts were recorded for this clonotype. The genes are TRBV7-9 and TRBJ2-5; D perhaps matches TRBD1 (5 bases). V dropped 3 bases and J dropped 4 bases, with 12 bases sitting between them. This CDR3 has 14 amino acids. Germline V lookup: CDR1 SEHNR, CDR2 FQNEAQ (reference sequence). CDR3 DNA sequence: TGTGCCAGCAGCTTTGGTCAGGGCCCAGAGACCCAGTACTTC. It encodes CASSFGQGPETQYF.

This clonotype was recorded at least ten times. V usage is TRBV2 and J usage is TRBJ1-1; D is unclear. The CDR3 loop spans 13 amino acids. The germline CDR1 and CDR2 sequences are SNHLY and FYNNEI. The V end was cut by 6 bases, the J end by 2 bases, with 10 bases between. As DNA, the CDR3 is TGTGCCAGCAGGATCAAAGCTAACACTGAAGCTTTCTTT. Translated: CASRIKANTEAFF.

This clonotype was counted ten times or more. The genes are TRBV5-6 and TRBJ2-4, with a weak D call TRBD2 (6 bases). The CDR3 is 16 amino acids. V lost 4 bases and J 3 bases, leaving 17 bases between the germline ends. CDR1 is SGHDT, CDR2 YYEEEE, per germline. The CDR3 DNA reads TGTGCCAGCAGCCTGAGGAGGGGTATTGGCAAAAACATTCAGTACTTC. Translating it yields CASSLRRGIGKNIQYF.

This clonotype was picked up many times. This chain links TRBV28 with TRBJ2-1; D unresolved. CDR1 and CDR2 from the germline V gene are MDHEN and SYDVKM. Trimming left V 6 bases short and J 2 bases short, with 11 bases between. The CDR3 is made up of 14 amino acids. CDR3 protein: CASSFGLAYNEQFF. The DNA of the CDR3 is TGTGCCAGCAGCTTTGGGCTAGCCTACAATGAGCAGTTCTTC.

Comment on this clonotype: A far larger clone lies a single base away; this is likely a read error. The chain combines TRBV9 with TRBJ2-7; 10 nucleotides agree with TRBD2. Trimming took 0 bases from V and 7 from J; bases not matched to a gene: 7. The CDR3 is 15 residues long. Germline CDR1 SGDLS, CDR2 YYNGEE. Here the CDR3 DNA reads TGTGCCAGCAGCGTAGGGCTAGCGGGAGAGGGTGAGCAGTACTTC. The encoded protein is CASSVGLAGEGEQYF.

This clonotype occurred many times. The chain carries TRBV19 and TRBJ2-2; 11 nucleotides agree with TRBD1. The V gene's germline CDR1 is LNHDA and CDR2 SQIVND (reference sequence). V trimming: 4 bases; J trimming: 4 bases; junction bases outside the gene matches: 5. CDR3 length: 16 residues. CDR3 nucleotides: TGTGCCAGTAGTAGAGGACAGGGGGCAGGCACCGGGGAGCTGTTTTTT. Translating it yields CASSRGQGAGTGELFF.

This clonotype was counted many times. The chain links TRBV4-1 to TRBJ1-5, with 7 positions matching TRBD1. This CDR3 comprises 15 residues. Germline V lookup: CDR1 MGHRA, CDR2 YSYEKL. The junction had 5 bases not matched to a gene; V was cut back by 3 bases and J by 3 bases. CDR3 protein: CASSHTGTDNQPQHF. The CDR3, as DNA: TGCGCCAGCAGCCACACCGGGACAGACAATCAGCCCCAGCATTTT.

In its sample, this clonotype was seen many times. This chain connects TRBV19 to TRBJ1-2; 9 nucleotides align to TRBD1. Germline loops: CDR1 LNHDA, CDR2 SQIVND (reference sequence). This CDR3 spans 15 amino acids. J was trimmed by 4 bases and V by 5 bases; bases with no gene match: 8. DNA of the CDR3: TGTGCCAGTAGTGCTCCGGGACAGGGCAGCTATGGCTACACCTTC. Its translation is CASSAPGQGSYGYTF.

This clonotype was found many times. CDR3 sequence reads: CAWSVRDTQYF. CDR3 in DNA: TGTGCCTGGAGTGTACGCGATACGCAGTATTTT. This chain joins TRBV30 and TRBJ2-3; D uncertain. The V and J ends lost 0 bases and 6 bases respectively, with 4 bases between them. Germline V CDR1 and CDR2: GTSNPN, SVGIG (reference sequence). CDR3 length: 11 amino acids.

Ten or more counts support this clonotype. The chain combines TRBV3-1 with TRBJ2-6; 7 nucleotides agree with TRBD1. J gave up 12 bases and V 4 bases, and 12 bases lay outside the gene matches. The CDR3 consists of 15 residues. Germline CDR1 is LGHDT and CDR2 is YNNKEL (reference sequence). The chain's CDR3 is CASSRRTGAMGVLTF. CDR3 coding DNA: TGTGCCAGCAGCCGCAGGACAGGAGCAATGGGCGTCCTGACTTTC.